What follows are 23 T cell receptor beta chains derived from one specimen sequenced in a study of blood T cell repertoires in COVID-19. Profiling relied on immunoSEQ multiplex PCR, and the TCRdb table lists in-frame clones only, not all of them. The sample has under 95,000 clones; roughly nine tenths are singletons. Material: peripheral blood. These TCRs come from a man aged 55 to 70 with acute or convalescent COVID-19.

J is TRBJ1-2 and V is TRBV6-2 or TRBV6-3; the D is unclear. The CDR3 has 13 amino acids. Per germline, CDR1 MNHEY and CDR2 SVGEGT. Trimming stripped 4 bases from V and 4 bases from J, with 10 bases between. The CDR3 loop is CASSSAGLYGYTF. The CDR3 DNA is TGTGCCAGCAGTTCGGCCGGACTCTATGGCTACACCTTC.

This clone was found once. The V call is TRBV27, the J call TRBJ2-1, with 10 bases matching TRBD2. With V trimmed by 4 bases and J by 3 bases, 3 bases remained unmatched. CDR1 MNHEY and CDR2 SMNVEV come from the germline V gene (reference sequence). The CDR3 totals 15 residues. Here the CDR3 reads CASSSSGGHYNEQFF. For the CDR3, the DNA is TGTGCCAGCAGTTCTAGCGGGGGACACTACAATGAGCAGTTCTTC.

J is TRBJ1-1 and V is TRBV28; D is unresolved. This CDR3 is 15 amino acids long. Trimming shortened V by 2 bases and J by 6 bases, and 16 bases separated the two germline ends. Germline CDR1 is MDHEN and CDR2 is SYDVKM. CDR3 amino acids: CASSLTGISASEAFF. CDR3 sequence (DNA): TGTGCCAGCAGTTTAACCGGGATATCAGCTTCTGAAGCTTTCTTT.

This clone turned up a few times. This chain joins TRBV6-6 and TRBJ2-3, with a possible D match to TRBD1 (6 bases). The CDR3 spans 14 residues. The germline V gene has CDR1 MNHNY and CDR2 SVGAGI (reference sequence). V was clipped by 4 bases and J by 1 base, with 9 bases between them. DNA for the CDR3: TGTGCCAGCAGTTTACAGGGTGGCACAGATACGCAGTATTTT. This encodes CASSLQGGTDTQYF.

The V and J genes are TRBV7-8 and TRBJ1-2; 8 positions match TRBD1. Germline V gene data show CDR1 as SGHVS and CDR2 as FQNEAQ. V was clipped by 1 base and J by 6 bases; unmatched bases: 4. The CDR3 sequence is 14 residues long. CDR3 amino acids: CASSLGQTGDGYTF. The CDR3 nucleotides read TGTGCCAGCAGCTTAGGGCAGACAGGGGATGGCTACACCTTC.

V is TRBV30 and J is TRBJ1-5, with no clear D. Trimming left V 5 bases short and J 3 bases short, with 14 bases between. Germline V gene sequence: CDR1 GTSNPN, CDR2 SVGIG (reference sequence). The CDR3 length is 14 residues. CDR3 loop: CAWAPGNINQPQHF. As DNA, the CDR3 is TGTGCCTGGGCCCCCGGGAACATCAATCAGCCCCAGCATTTT.

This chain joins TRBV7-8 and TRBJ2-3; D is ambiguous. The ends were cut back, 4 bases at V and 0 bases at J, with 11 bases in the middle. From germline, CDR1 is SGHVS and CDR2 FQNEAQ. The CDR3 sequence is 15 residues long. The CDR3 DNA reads TGTGCCAGCAGCTCCCCAAAAACTAGCACAGATACGCAGTATTTT. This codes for CASSSPKTSTDTQYF.

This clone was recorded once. The CDR3 coding sequence is TGTGCCAGCAGCGTAGGCGGACTAGCAAACTACGAGCAGTACTTC. It encodes CASSVGGLANYEQYF. This chain connects TRBV9 to TRBJ2-7, with 8 bases matching TRBD2. Germline-derived CDR1 and CDR2 are SGDLS and YYNGEE. The CDR3 length is 15 residues. V shed 0 bases and J 3 bases; nucleotides not matched to a gene: 5.

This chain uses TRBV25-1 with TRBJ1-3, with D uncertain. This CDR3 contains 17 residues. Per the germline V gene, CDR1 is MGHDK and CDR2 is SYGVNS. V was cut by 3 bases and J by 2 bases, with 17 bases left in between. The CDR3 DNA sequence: TGTGCCAGCAGTGAGGCCCTCTCTGGAGTCGCTGGAAACACCATATATTTT. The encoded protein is CASSEALSGVAGNTIYF.

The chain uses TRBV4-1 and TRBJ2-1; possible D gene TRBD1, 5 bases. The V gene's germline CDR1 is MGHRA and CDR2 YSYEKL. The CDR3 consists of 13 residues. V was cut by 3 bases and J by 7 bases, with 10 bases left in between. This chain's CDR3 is CASSQQGINEQFF. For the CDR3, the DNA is TGCGCCAGCAGCCAGCAGGGAATTAATGAGCAGTTCTTC.

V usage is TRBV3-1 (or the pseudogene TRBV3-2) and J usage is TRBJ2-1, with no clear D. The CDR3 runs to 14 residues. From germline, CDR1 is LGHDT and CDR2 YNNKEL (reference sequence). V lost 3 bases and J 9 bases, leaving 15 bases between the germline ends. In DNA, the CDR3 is TGTGCCAGCAGCCACCGCCTTCAGAGAGGTGAGCAGTTCTTC. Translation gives CASSHRLQRGEQFF.

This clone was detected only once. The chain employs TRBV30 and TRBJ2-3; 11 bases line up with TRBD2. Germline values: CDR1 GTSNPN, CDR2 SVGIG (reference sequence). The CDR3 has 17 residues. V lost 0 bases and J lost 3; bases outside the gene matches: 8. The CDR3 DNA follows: TGTGCCTGGAGTGTACTCCCCACTAGCGGGGGAACAGATACGCAGTATTTT. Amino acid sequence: CAWSVLPTSGGTDTQYF.

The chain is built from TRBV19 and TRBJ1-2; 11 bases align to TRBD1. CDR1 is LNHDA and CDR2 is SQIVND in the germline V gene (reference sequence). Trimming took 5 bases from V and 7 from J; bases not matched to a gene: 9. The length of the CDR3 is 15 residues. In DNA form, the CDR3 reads TGTGCCAGTAGTCCCCTCGCGGACAGGGGGCCTGGCTACACCTTC. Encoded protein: CASSPLADRGPGYTF.

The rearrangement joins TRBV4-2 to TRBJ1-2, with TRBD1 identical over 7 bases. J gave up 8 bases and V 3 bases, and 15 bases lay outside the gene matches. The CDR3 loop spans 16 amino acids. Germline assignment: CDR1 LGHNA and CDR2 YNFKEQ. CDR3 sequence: CASSQSTGESRGGYTF. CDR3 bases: TGTGCCAGCAGCCAGTCAACAGGGGAATCGAGAGGGGGCTACACCTTC.

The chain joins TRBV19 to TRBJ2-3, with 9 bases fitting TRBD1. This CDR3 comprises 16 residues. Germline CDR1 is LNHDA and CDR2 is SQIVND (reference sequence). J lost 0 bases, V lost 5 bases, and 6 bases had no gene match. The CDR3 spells CASSLDRGSSTDTQYF. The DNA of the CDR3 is TGTGCCAGTAGTTTGGACAGGGGAAGTAGCACAGATACGCAGTATTTT.

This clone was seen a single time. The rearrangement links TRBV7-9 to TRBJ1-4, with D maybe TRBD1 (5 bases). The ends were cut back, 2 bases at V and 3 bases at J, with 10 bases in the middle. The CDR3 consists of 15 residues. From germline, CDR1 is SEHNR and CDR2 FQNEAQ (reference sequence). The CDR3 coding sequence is TGTGCCAGCAGCTTAACAGGTCTAGCTAATGAAAAACTGTTTTTT. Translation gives CASSLTGLANEKLFF.

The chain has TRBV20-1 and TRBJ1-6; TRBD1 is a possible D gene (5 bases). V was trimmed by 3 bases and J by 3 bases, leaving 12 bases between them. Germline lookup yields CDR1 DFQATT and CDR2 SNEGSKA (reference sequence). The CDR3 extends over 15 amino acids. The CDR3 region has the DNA TGCAGTGCTAGTGAGGGAGGGGACTATAATTCACCCCTCCACTTT. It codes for CSASEGGDYNSPLHF.

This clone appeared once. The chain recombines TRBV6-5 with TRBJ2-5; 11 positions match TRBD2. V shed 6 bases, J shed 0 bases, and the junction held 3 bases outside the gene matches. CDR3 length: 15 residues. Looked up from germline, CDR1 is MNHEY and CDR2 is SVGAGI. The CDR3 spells CASSRTSGYQETQYF. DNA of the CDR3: TGTGCCAGCAGCCGGACTAGCGGGTACCAAGAGACCCAGTACTTC.

The CDR3 is CASSVSTSGDKTQYF. The CDR3, as DNA: TGTGCCAGCAGCGTATCCACTAGCGGGGATAAGACCCAGTACTTC. J is TRBJ2-5 and V is TRBV9; 10 bases are a match to TRBD2. Unmatched junction bases numbered 6, after V lost 1 base and J lost 6 bases. Per germline, CDR1 SGDLS and CDR2 YYNGEE. This CDR3 has 15 amino acids. Using reference TRBV9 and TRBJ2-5 for the parts outside the CDR3, the full variable domain is DSGVTQTPKHLITATGQRVTLRCSPRSGDLSVYWYQQSLDQGLQFLIQYYNGEERAKGNILERFSAQQFPDLHSELNLSSLELGDSALYFCASSVSTSGDKTQYFGPGTRLLVL.

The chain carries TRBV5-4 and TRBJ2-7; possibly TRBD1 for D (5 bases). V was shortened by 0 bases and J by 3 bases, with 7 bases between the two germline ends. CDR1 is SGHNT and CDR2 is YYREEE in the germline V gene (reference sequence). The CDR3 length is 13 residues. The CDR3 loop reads CASSLDRIYEQYF. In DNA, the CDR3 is TGTGCCAGCAGCTTGGACAGGATCTACGAGCAGTACTTC. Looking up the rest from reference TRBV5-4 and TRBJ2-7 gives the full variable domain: ETGVTQSPTHLIKTRGQQVTLRCSSQSGHNTVSWYQQALGQGPQFIFQYYREEENGRGNFPPRFSGLQFPNYSSELNVNALELDDSALYLCASSLDRIYEQYFGPGTRLTVT.

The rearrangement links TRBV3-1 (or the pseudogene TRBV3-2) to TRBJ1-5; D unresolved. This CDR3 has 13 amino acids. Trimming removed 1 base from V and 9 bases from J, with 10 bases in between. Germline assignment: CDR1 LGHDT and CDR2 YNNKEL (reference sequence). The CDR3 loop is CASSQGRGAPQHF. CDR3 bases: TGTGCCAGCAGCCAAGGACGGGGAGCGCCCCAGCATTTT.

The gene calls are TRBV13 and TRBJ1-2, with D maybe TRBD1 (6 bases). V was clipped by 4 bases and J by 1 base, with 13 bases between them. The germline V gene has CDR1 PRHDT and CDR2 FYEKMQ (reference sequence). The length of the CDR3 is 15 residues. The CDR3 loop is CASSSRGEFNYGYTF. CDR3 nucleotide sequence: TGTGCCAGCAGCTCCAGGGGTGAATTTAACTATGGCTACACCTTC.

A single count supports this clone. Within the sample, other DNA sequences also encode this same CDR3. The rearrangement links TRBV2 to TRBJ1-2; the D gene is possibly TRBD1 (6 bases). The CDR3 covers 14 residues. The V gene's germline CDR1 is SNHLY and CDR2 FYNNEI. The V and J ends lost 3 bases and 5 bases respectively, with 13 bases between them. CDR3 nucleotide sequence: TGTGCCAGCAGTGAGCGGGGGCGCGGATATGGCTACACCTTC. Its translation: CASSERGRGYGYTF.